Below, 18 T cell receptor beta chains from the same sample are listed, as sequenced in a study of T cells after yellow fever vaccination. A single record per CDR3 protein comes from TCRdb applying MiXCR to the 5' RACE reads. The sample comprises 450,000 to 650,000 distinct CDR3 sequences, roughly 14% of which are singletons, and roughly 13% rests with the top ten. The sequencing here drew on PBMCs, taken on the day of the yellow fever booster vaccination. These receptors all come from a young man who received the YFV17D yellow fever vaccine.

The chain links TRBV20-1 to TRBJ2-2, with D tentatively TRBD1 (5 bases). Per the germline V gene, CDR1 is DFQATT and CDR2 is SNEGSKA (reference sequence). This CDR3 is built from 15 residues. Between the trimmed V and J ends, which lost 1 base and 0 bases, there was a span of 9 bases. CDR3 nucleotide sequence: TGCAGTGCTAGAGTGGACACCGCGAACACCGGGGAGCTGTTTTTT. Translation gives CSARVDTANTGELFF.

The chain recombines TRBV4-3 with TRBJ2-1; 7 nucleotides match TRBD2. Germline V gene lookup returns CDR1 LGHNA and CDR2 YSLEER. The CDR3 sequence is 17 residues long. After removal of 0 bases from V and 6 bases from J, the junction contained 11 bases not matched to a gene. The DNA for the CDR3 is TGCGCCAGCAGCCAAGATCCTGTGGGAGGGCCTAGCAATGAGCAGTTCTTC. Its translation: CASSQDPVGGPSNEQFF.

The V call is TRBV5-1, the J call TRBJ1-1; maybe TRBD1 (6 bases). V lost 3 bases, J lost 1 base, and 19 bases lay in between. This CDR3 contains 17 residues. The germline V gene encodes CDR1 SGHRS and CDR2 YFSETQ. CDR3 DNA: TGCGCCAGCAGCTCCGGACAGACTTCTCGTGGGAACACTGAAGCTTTCTTT. The encoded protein is CASSSGQTSRGNTEAFF. The full variable domain, rest sourced from reference TRBV5-1 and TRBJ1-1, is KAGVTQTPRYLIKTRGQQVTLSCSPISGHRSVSWYQQTPGQGLQFLFEYFSETQRNKGNFPGRFSGRQFSNSRSEMNVSTLELGDSALYLCASSSGQTSRGNTEAFFGQGTRLTVV.

There are a few counts of this clonotype. The rearrangement joins TRBV12-3 or TRBV12-4 to TRBJ1-2; 8 bases align to TRBD1. Trimming removed 6 bases from V and 8 bases from J; junction bases left unmatched: 11. The CDR3 extends over 14 amino acids. CDR3 sequence: CASSSTGGKLGYTF. The CDR3 bases are TGTGCCAGCAGCAGTACAGGGGGTAAATTGGGCTACACCTTC.

This clonotype was detected only a few times. J is TRBJ2-1 and V is TRBV6-2 or TRBV6-3, with D possibly being TRBD2 (5 bases). Trimming removed 9 bases at V and 3 bases at J, with 18 bases between. Germline lookup yields CDR1 MNHEY and CDR2 SVGEGT. The CDR3 has 15 residues. The CDR3 loop reads CASRGPDFLYNEQFF. The CDR3 DNA reads as TGTGCCAGTCGAGGCCCGGACTTCCTCTACAATGAGCAGTTCTTC.

This clonotype has a handful of counts. The CDR3 is CASSAGTGGFEQFF. CDR3 in DNA: TGTGCCAGCAGCGCCGGGACAGGGGGTTTTGAGCAGTTCTTC. J is TRBJ2-1 and V is TRBV7-3; 11 bases line up with TRBD1. V shed 5 bases, J shed 9 bases, and the junction held 6 bases outside the gene matches. The CDR3 spans 14 residues. The germline V gene encodes CDR1 SGHTA and CDR2 FQGTGA.

The CDR3 bases are TGCGCCAGCAGCACTCCGGGAAACACCGGGGAGCTGTTTTTT. This encodes CASSTPGNTGELFF. The V gene is TRBV5-1, the J gene TRBJ2-2; TRBD2 might be the D (5 bases). Trimming shortened V by 4 bases and J by 2 bases, and 9 bases separated the two germline ends. This CDR3 is 14 amino acids long. CDR1 and CDR2 from the germline V gene are SGHRS and YFSETQ.

This clonotype appeared a few times. This chain connects TRBV7-2 to TRBJ1-6; perhaps TRBD1 as D (5 bases). V was cut by 1 base and J by 1 base, with 8 bases left in between. Per the germline V gene, CDR1 is SGHTA and CDR2 is FQGNSA. CDR3 length: 16 amino acids. CDR3 protein: CASSLEKGSYNSPLHF. The CDR3 DNA is TGTGCCAGCAGCTTAGAGAAGGGGTCCTATAATTCACCCCTCCACTTT.

This clonotype was seen more than once but under ten times. The chain joins TRBV30 to TRBJ2-2; TRBD2 aligns across 9 bases. Germline loops: CDR1 GTSNPN, CDR2 SVGIG (reference sequence). The CDR3 is 15 residues long. The trim removed 2 bases at V and 4 bases at J, leaving 5 bases unmatched. CDR3 sequence (DNA): TGTGCCTGGAGTCCGACTAGCGGTGTCACCGGGGAGCTGTTTTTT. Protein product: CAWSPTSGVTGELFF.

This clonotype was counted a few times. The J gene is TRBJ2-1, the V gene TRBV25-1; D remains ambiguous. CDR3 length: 13 amino acids. V lost 0 bases and J 6 bases, leaving 6 bases between the germline ends. Per germline, CDR1 MGHDK and CDR2 SYGVNS. CDR3: CASSEYLTNEQFF. The CDR3 DNA sequence: TGTGCCAGCAGTGAATACTTAACCAATGAGCAGTTCTTC.

This clonotype was observed a few times. This chain connects TRBV20-1 to TRBJ2-5, with D uncertain. Germline CDR1 reads DFQATT; CDR2 reads SNEGSKA (reference sequence). The CDR3 covers 10 residues. Between the trimmed V and J ends, which lost 8 bases and 3 bases, there was a span of 7 bases. The DNA of the CDR3 is TGCAGTACAAGGAAAGAGACCCAGTACTTC. The encoded protein is CSTRKETQYF.

The CDR3 nucleotides read TGTGCCAGCAGTGCCCTACAGGGGTGGGAGACCCAGTACTTC. Protein product: CASSALQGWETQYF. The V call is TRBV25-1, the J call TRBJ2-5, with 7 bases lining up with TRBD1. The CDR3 contains 14 residues. Trimming at V came to 4 bases and at J to 5 bases, leaving 7 bases not matched to a gene. Germline V gene sequence: CDR1 MGHDK, CDR2 SYGVNS.

This clonotype has a handful of counts. A read error may account for a junction end that differs from germline. J is TRBJ1-2 and V is TRBV3-1, with D perhaps matching TRBD1 (5 bases). Germline V gene data show CDR1 as LGHDT and CDR2 as YNNKEL (reference sequence). The CDR3 is 12 amino acids. CDR3 coding DNA: TGTGCCAGCAGCCAAGCGGGACGGCGGCAGAACTTC. The encoded protein is CASSQAGRRQNF.

This clonotype was counted only a few times. This chain connects TRBV9 to TRBJ2-2, with D unresolved. The germline V gene has CDR1 SGDLS and CDR2 YYNGEE. V gave up 4 bases and J gave up 3 bases, with 7 bases separating them. The CDR3 runs 13 residues. The CDR3 sequence: CASSTHDTGELFF. The CDR3 bases are TGTGCCAGCAGCACCCACGACACCGGGGAGCTGTTTTTT.

The V gene is TRBV4-3, the J gene TRBJ2-7, with D maybe TRBD1 (6 bases). Trimming stripped 1 base from V and 2 bases from J, with 12 bases between. The germline V gene has CDR1 LGHNA and CDR2 YSLEER. The CDR3 consists of 15 residues. This CDR3 reads CASSQAYRAPYEQYF. The DNA of the CDR3 is TGCGCCAGCAGCCAAGCCTACAGGGCCCCCTACGAGCAGTACTTC.

The chain links TRBV24-1 to TRBJ2-5; D not certain. CDR3 length: 13 residues. Germline V gives CDR1 KGHDR, CDR2 SFDVKD. V was trimmed by 6 bases and J by 2 bases, leaving 9 bases between them. The CDR3 DNA is TGTGCCACCAGTAACAGAGCTCAAGAGACCCAGTACTTC. Amino acid sequence: CATSNRAQETQYF.

There are a few counts of this clonotype. The rearrangement uses TRBV18 and TRBJ2-2; TRBD2 matches 7 bases. Germline-derived CDR1 and CDR2 are KGHSH and LQKENI. Germline trimming cut 3 bases from V and 1 base from J; bases unmatched to any gene: 2. The length of the CDR3 is 15 residues. CDR3 nucleotides: TGTGCCAGCTCACCGGAGCGGGAGAACACCGGGGAGCTGTTTTTT. Translated, it gives CASSPERENTGELFF. Full variable domain (remainder filled in from reference TRBV18 and TRBJ2-2): NAGVMQNPRHLVRRRGQEARLRCSPMKGHSHVYWYRQLPEEGLKFMVYLQKENIIDESGMPKERFSAEFPKEGPSILRIQQVVRGDSAAYFCASSPERENTGELFFGEGSRLTVL.

The J gene is TRBJ2-5, the V gene TRBV6-5; D is undetermined. V was cut by 0 bases and J by 3 bases, with 8 bases left in between. This CDR3 region has 14 residues. The germline V gene has CDR1 MNHEY and CDR2 SVGAGI. The CDR3 is CASSYSMAEETQYF. In nucleotides, the CDR3 is TGTGCCAGCAGTTACTCGATGGCAGAAGAGACCCAGTACTTC.